One sample yielded the 3 T cell receptor beta chains listed below, sequenced in a study of cytomegalovirus exposure and HLA in healthy donors. PCR primers comprised 60 Vbeta and 13 Jbeta primers. Only in-frame clones appear in the TCRdb table, and some are missing; sequencing was by immunoSEQ multiplex PCR. The data hold fewer than 250,000 clones, with about three quarters observed a single time. What was sequenced was PBMCs. These receptor sequences come from a woman aged 40 to 55 in good health and CMV-seronegative.

The genes are TRBV7-8 and TRBJ1-5; 12 positions agree with TRBD1. CDR1 and CDR2 (germline): SGHVS, FQNEAQ. The CDR3 has 18 residues. J lost 1 base, V lost 5 bases, and 9 bases had no gene match. CDR3 sequence reads: CASSAGTGGGVSNQPQHF. The CDR3 nucleotides are TGTGCCAGCAGCGCAGGGACAGGGGGCGGTGTGAGCAATCAGCCCCAGCATTTT. Full variable domain (remainder filled in from reference TRBV7-8 and TRBJ1-5): GAGVSQSPRYKVAKRGQDVALRCDPISGHVSLFWYQQALGQGPEFLTYFQNEAQLDKSGLPSDRFFAERPEGSVSTLKIQRTQQEDSAVYLCASSAGTGGGVSNQPQHFGDGTRLSIL.

The chain couples TRBV9 to TRBJ1-5, with a tentative D call TRBD1 (6 bases). Per the germline V gene, CDR1 is SGDLS and CDR2 is YYNGEE. Trimming pared 4 bases from V and 7 bases from J, leaving 15 bases between. The CDR3 loop spans 14 amino acids. CDR3 in DNA: TGTGCCAGCAGCTTAGCGGGAGGGGGGCAGCCCCAGCATTTT. Translated, it gives CASSLAGGGQPQHF. Based on the CDR3 plus reference TRBV9 and TRBJ1-5, the full variable domain is DSGVTQTPKHLITATGQRVTLRCSPRSGDLSVYWYQQSLDQGLQFLIQYYNGEERAKGNILERFSAQQFPDLHSELNLSSLELGDSALYFCASSLAGGGQPQHFGDGTRLSIL.

This sequence joins TRBV9 and TRBJ2-2; 13 bases line up with TRBD2. The germline CDR1 and CDR2 sequences are SGDLS and YYNGEE. This CDR3 has 19 amino acids. J was trimmed by 0 bases and V by 0 bases; bases with no gene match: 5. The chain's CDR3 is CASSVDGLAGVANTGELFF. In nucleotides, the CDR3 is TGTGCCAGCAGCGTAGACGGACTAGCGGGAGTTGCGAACACCGGGGAGCTGTTTTTT. Looking up the rest from reference TRBV9 and TRBJ2-2 gives the full variable domain: DSGVTQTPKHLITATGQRVTLRCSPRSGDLSVYWYQQSLDQGLQFLIQYYNGEERAKGNILERFSAQQFPDLHSELNLSSLELGDSALYFCASSVDGLAGVANTGELFFGEGSRLTVL.